The 2 T cell receptor beta chains below come from one sample, sequenced in a study of blood T cell repertoires in COVID-19. Assay: immunoSEQ multiplex PCR; the TCRdb copy retains only in-frame clones and omits some. Of 90,000 or so clones detected, around four fifths appear once; the ten largest clones hold more than 9.5%. The specimen was peripheral blood. The receptors originated from a human donor in a cohort sampled during active COVID-19.

CDR3 region: CASSRRSFGTGSTDTQYF. CDR3 DNA sequence: TGTGCCAGCAGTCGTAGATCGTTCGGGACAGGCAGCACAGATACGCAGTATTTT. The V and J genes are TRBV9 and TRBJ2-3; 8 bases agree with TRBD1. J was trimmed by 0 bases and V by 5 bases; bases with no gene match: 14. The CDR3 length is 18 residues. Germline V gene data show CDR1 as SGDLS and CDR2 as YYNGEE.

This chain connects TRBV5-1 to TRBJ2-7; 7 bases align to TRBD1. Germline CDR1 SGHRS, CDR2 YFSETQ. Trimming at V came to 4 bases and at J to 3 bases, leaving 7 bases not matched to a gene. CDR3 size: 14 residues. The CDR3 region is CASSRQGTDYEQYF. The CDR3 DNA sequence: TGCGCCAGCAGCCGACAGGGTACAGACTACGAGCAGTACTTC.